A selection of T cell receptor beta chains follows, all from one sample in a study of identical twins. Using its own MiXCR run on the 5' RACE reads, TCRdb lists one record per CDR3 protein. In the table there are about 490,000 distinct CDR3 sequences, roughly 15% of which are singletons. These same records also appear under a second study, on yellow fever vaccine responses in identical twins.

Sequencing was done on a sample of CD4+ T cells sorted from blood. The receptors stem from a woman between 18 and 29 years old in good health. CDR3s include the opening cysteine and the closing phenylalanine or tryptophan. A D gene is named only where the DNA matches it firmly. Clone size is stated in some rows and not others, as once, few, many or a class when expanded.

TRBJ2-2 18 - TRBV5-1 TRBD2 TGCGCCACTTCGGCGACTAGCGGGACAGGCTCGATCACCGGGGAGCTGTTTTTT CATSATSGTGSITGELFF
TRBJ2-5 15 few TRBV24-1 TRBD1 TGTGCCACCAGTGACCAGGGACAGGGGCGGGAGACCCAGTACTTC CATSDQGQGRETQYF
TRBJ2-1 18 few TRBV20-1 TRBD2 TGCAGTGCTAGGCCCGGGACTAGCGGGATTGAAGGGTACAATGAGCAGTTCTTC CSARPGTSGIEGYNEQFF
TRBJ1-2 16 - TRBV7-9 - TGTGCCAGCAGCTTATCTTTGCCCGGAACTAACTATGGCTACACCTTC CASSLSLPGTNYGYTF
TRBJ2-2 16 - TRBV9 TRBD2 TGTGCCAGCAGCGACCCCCCTGGCGGGGGGACCGGGGAGCTGTTTTTT CASSDPPGGGTGELFF
TRBJ2-1 13 - TRBV28 - TGTGCCAGCAGTTCCTTCCCCTACAATGAGCAGTTCTTC CASSSFPYNEQFF
TRBJ2-3 13 few TRBV29-1 - TGCAGCGTAACAGGATCTAGCACAGATACGCAGTATTTT CSVTGSSTDTQYF
TRBJ2-3 16 - TRBV28 TRBD2 TGTGCCAGCAGTCTTCAAGCGGGGTCTAGCACAGATACGCAGTATTTT CASSLQAGSSTDTQYF
TRBJ2-1 18 - TRBV5-1 TRBD2 TGCGCCAGCAGCTCCGGACTAGCGGGAGGTTGGGCCTACAATGAGCAGTTCTTC CASSSGLAGGWAYNEQFF
TRBJ1-1 13 few TRBV29-1 TRBD1 TGCAGCGTTGAAGGGCAGGGGGTCACTGAAGCTTTCTTT CSVEGQGVTEAFF
TRBJ2-5 16 few TRBV3-1 TRBD2 TGTGCCAGCAGCCAAGGTTCTAGCGGTCTCCAAGAGACCCAGTACTTC CASSQGSSGLQETQYF
TRBJ2-1 15 - TRBV2 TRBD2 TGTGCCAGCGCTAATAGCGGGAGGGTCTACAATGAGCAGTTCTTC CASANSGRVYNEQFF
TRBJ1-4 16 few TRBV27 - TGTGCCAGCAGTCCTTGGACGGGACCAACTAATGAAAAACTGTTTTTT CASSPWTGPTNEKLFF
TRBJ1-5 12 - TRBV6-1 - TGTGCCAGCAGTAACATGCGGCAGCCCCAGCATTTT CASSNMRQPQHF
TRBJ2-5 16 - TRBV25-1 TRBD2 TGTGCCAGCAGTCCGCAGGGACTACGAGAAGGAGGAACCCAGTACTTC CASSPQGLREGGTQYF
TRBJ2-3 15 - TRBV20-1 TRBD2 TGCAGTGCTAGCGGGGGGGCCCTCGGGCCAGATACGCAGTATTTT CSASGGALGPDTQYF
TRBJ2-2 16 - TRBV4-1 - TGCGCCAGCACCCCGGCGGGGACACCCAACACCGGGGAGCTGTTTTTT CASTPAGTPNTGELFF
TRBJ1-1 13 few TRBV2 - TGTGCCAGCAGTCGGGAGTTGCAGACTGAAGCTTTCTTT CASSRELQTEAFF
TRBJ2-3 13 - TRBV24-1 - TGTGCCACCAGTGGGGCTAGCACAGATACGCAGTATTTT CATSGASTDTQYF
TRBJ2-6 18 - TRBV4-1 TRBD2 TGCGCCAGCAGCCCGGGACTAGCGGGAGGGATTGGGGCCAACGTCCTGACTTTC CASSPGLAGGIGANVLTF
TRBJ2-7 16 few TRBV5-1 TRBD2 TGCGCCAGCAGCTTGGAAGTCGGGACTAGCGGTAATGTGCAGTACTTC CASSLEVGTSGNVQYF
TRBJ2-1 13 - TRBV12-5 TRBD2 TGTGCTAGTGGTTTTCCCGGGGGGAGTGAGCAGTTCTTC CASGFPGGSEQFF
TRBJ2-1 16 - TRBV28 TRBD2 TGTGCCAGCAGTCGGACTAGCGGGGGACTCTACAATGAGCAGTTCTTC CASSRTSGGLYNEQFF
TRBJ1-1 15 many TRBV25-1 - TGTGCCAGCAGTGTACAGGGCATGGGGAACACTGAAGCTTTCTTT CASSVQGMGNTEAFF
TRBJ2-7 13 - TRBV5-1 - TGCGCCAGCAGCTTGGGACTTGAATACGAGCAGTACTTC CASSLGLEYEQYF
TRBJ2-1 15 - TRBV20-1 TRBD2 TGCAGTGCTAGCGGTGGCGGCGGGGGGGAAAATGAGCAGTTCTTC CSASGGGGGENEQFF
TRBJ1-5 15 - TRBV5-1 - TGCGCCAGCAGCTTGGACGGGCAGATCAATCAGCCCCAGCATTTT CASSLDGQINQPQHF
TRBJ2-1 14 - TRBV24-1 TRBD2 TGTGCCACCGCATCGGGACTAGCGGCCAATGAGCAGTTCTTC CATASGLAANEQFF
TRBJ2-3 17 few TRBV12-3/TRBV12-4 - TGTGCCAGCAGCAGTCGCGGGGCGGGGCCTAGCACAGATACGCAGTATTTT CASSSRGAGPSTDTQYF
TRBJ2-7 14 - TRBV10-3 - TGTGCCATCCAGGGGCAGGACGTAGCCTACGAGCAGTACTTC CAIQGQDVAYEQYF
TRBJ2-1 16 - TRBV11-2 - TGTGCCAGCAGCCCCACGGTGGGACCCTCCTACAATGAGCAGTTCTTC CASSPTVGPSYNEQFF
TRBJ1-1 14 - TRBV12-3/TRBV12-4 TRBD1 TGTGCCAGCAGTTCCCGACAGGGGTGGACTGAAGCTTTCTTT CASSSRQGWTEAFF
TRBJ2-7 11 - TRBV11-3 - TGTGCCAGCAGCCCCGACTCGGGGCAGTACTTC CASSPDSGQYF
TRBJ2-5 15 few TRBV2 - TGTGCCAGCAGTAGGAACCGGGGGGCCCAAGAGACCCAGTACTTC CASSRNRGAQETQYF
TRBJ2-3 16 - TRBV4-1 - TGCGCCAGCAGCTCACCCCAGGTCCGCGGGACAGATACGCAGTATTTT CASSSPQVRGTDTQYF
TRBJ2-1 13 - TRBV7-9 - TGTGCCAGCAGCGCACAGGGTCCCAATGAGCAGTTCTTC CASSAQGPNEQFF
TRBJ2-4 16 - TRBV4-2 - TGTGCCAGCAGCCAAATGCGGGGGCCCGCCAAAAACATTCAGTACTTC CASSQMRGPAKNIQYF
TRBJ2-1 16 few TRBV5-6 TRBD1 TGTGCCAGCAGCTGGGCCGGGACAGGGGCGATCAATGAGCAGTTCTTC CASSWAGTGAINEQFF
TRBJ1-4 14 many TRBV5-1 TRBD1 TGCGCCAGCAGCTTGACAGGGGGGAATGAAAAACTGTTTTTT CASSLTGGNEKLFF
TRBJ2-1 13 - TRBV12-3/TRBV12-4 TRBD2 TGTGCCAGCAGAGACGACGGGACTAGCGGGTTGTTCTTC CASRDDGTSGLFF
TRBJ2-3 16 - TRBV4-2 TRBD1 TGTGCCAGCAGCCAAGTAAGGACAGGAACTTCAGATACGCAGTATTTT CASSQVRTGTSDTQYF
TRBJ2-7 15 - TRBV28 TRBD1 TGTGCCAGCAGGAGAGACAGGGGAGAGTTTCGCGAGCAGTACTTC CASRRDRGEFREQYF
TRBJ2-1 12 - TRBV15 - TGTGCCACCAGCACAGCCCGTTCGGAGCAGTTCTTC CATSTARSEQFF
TRBJ2-3 13 - TRBV12-3/TRBV12-4 - TGTGCCAGCAGTTTATTCTCGGGCGGGACGCAGTATTTT CASSLFSGGTQYF
TRBJ2-1 15 - TRBV11-3 TRBD2 TGTGCCAGCAGCTACGGGACTAGCGGGAGGAATGAGCAGTTCTTC CASSYGTSGRNEQFF
TRBJ2-7 12 few TRBV29-1 TRBD1 TGCAGCGTTGGGGGACAGACCTACGAGCAGTACTTC CSVGGQTYEQYF
TRBJ2-2 15 - TRBV12-3/TRBV12-4 - TGTGCCAGCAGCGCTCGGGGGGCTGGCACCGGGGAGCTGTTTTTT CASSARGAGTGELFF
TRBJ2-1 15 few TRBV12-3/TRBV12-4 - TGTGCCAGCAGAAAAACTAGTTTGGCCTACAATGAGCAGTTCTTC CASRKTSLAYNEQFF
TRBJ2-2 14 few TRBV20-1 TRBD2 TGCAGTGCCGTGGGACTAGCTAGGGGCGGGGAGCTGTTTTTT CSAVGLARGGELFF
TRBJ1-1 12 - TRBV20-1 - TGCAGTGCCGTGCGGAGGGACACTGAAGCTTTCTTT CSAVRRDTEAFF
TRBJ1-5 14 few TRBV7-2 TRBD1 TGTGCCAGCAGCTGGCTGGGACAGAATCAGCCCCAGCATTTT CASSWLGQNQPQHF
TRBJ2-2 18 - TRBV4-1 TRBD2 TGCGCCAGCAGCCCAAGAAGGACTAGCGGGATGAACACCGGGGAGCTGTTTTTT CASSPRRTSGMNTGELFF